This TCR beta chain was identified during a study of blood T cell repertoires in COVID-19. Profiled with immunoSEQ multiplex PCR; TCRdb holds only in-frame clones, not every one. The sample records 500,000 or so clones, around 90% being singletons. The sequence was obtained from a woman between 18 and 30 years old who had recovered from COVID-19. The sequencing sample was made of PBMCs or T cells enriched from blood (not recorded which).

In DNA, the CDR3 is TGTGCCATCAGTGAAGGACAGGGACGGGGAATGAACACTGAAGCTTTCTTT. Protein product: CAISEGQGRGMNTEAFF. V gene TRBV10-3 combines with J gene TRBJ1-1, with 8 bases aligning to TRBD1. Trimming took 3 bases from V and 0 from J; bases not matched to a gene: 9. The CDR3 consists of 17 residues. Germline CDR1 reads ENHRY; CDR2 reads SYGVKD.